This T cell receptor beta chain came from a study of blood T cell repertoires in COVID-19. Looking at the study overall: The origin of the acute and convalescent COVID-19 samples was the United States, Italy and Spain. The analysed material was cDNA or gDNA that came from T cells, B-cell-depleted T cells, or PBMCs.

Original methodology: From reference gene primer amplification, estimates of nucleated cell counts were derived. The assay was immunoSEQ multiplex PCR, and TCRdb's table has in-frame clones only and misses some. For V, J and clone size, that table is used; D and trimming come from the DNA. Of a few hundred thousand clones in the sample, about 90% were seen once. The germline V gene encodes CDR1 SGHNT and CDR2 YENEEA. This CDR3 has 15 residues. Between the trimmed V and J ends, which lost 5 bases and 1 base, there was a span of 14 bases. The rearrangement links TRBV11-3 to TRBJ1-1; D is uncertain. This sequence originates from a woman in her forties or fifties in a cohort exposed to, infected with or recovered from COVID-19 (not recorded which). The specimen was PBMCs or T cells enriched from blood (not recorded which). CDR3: CASSDPARGNTEAFF. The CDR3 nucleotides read TGTGCCAGCAGCGACCCGGCACGGGGGAACACTGAAGCTTTCTTT. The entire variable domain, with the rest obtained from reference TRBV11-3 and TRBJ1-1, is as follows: EAGVVQSPRYKIIEKKQPVAFWCNPISGHNTLYWYLQNLGQGPELLIRYENEEAVDDSQLPKDRFSAERLKGVDSTLKIQPAELGDSAVYLCASSDPARGNTEAFFGQGTRLTVV.